The sequence of this TCR beta chain was determined in a study of cytomegalovirus exposure and HLA in healthy donors. Whole-study context: From HLA-typed donors, an early data release held around 85 million unique TCRs. Study-level findings and limits: The authors assumed roughly uniform sequencing depth across donors for presence/absence analyses. The study flagged roughly 150 TCR beta chains as cytomegalovirus-associated.

Trimming took off 6 bases at V and 4 bases at J, with 15 bases between the two ends. The CDR3 spans 14 residues. Germline lookup yields CDR1 MNHNY and CDR2 SVGAGI (reference sequence). Regarding this clone: Its antigen is unidentified.

A multiplex PCR was run with 60 Vbeta primers and 13 Jbeta primers. TCRdb's table, derived via immunoSEQ multiplex PCR, lists solely in-frame clones and lacks some. The sample shows about 200,000 clones, 70% to 80% of them seen only once. The receptor's source is a girl aged 2 to 10 in good health and CMV-seronegative. The J gene is TRBJ1-1, the V gene TRBV6-6, with D uncertain. Specimen: PBMCs. CDR3 residues: CASSNIMRGTEAFF. The CDR3 bases are TGTGCCAGCAGCAACATTATGAGAGGCACTGAAGCTTTCTTT.